This TCR beta chain derives from a study of T cell clonality in common variable immunodeficiency. Study-wide results and caveats: Fewer deletions and N-nucleotide insertions were reportedly seen in common variable immunodeficiency TCR beta sequences. CVID subjects showed higher TCRbeta clonality than healthy controls. Compared with controls, CVID subjects had fewer shared TCRbeta clones.

V lost 3 bases, J lost 1 base, and 11 bases stayed unmatched. CDR1 SNHLY and CDR2 FYNNEI come from the germline V gene. CDR3 length equals 17 residues. Caucasian heritage predominated among both patients and controls. Data came from immunoSEQ multiplex PCR; TCRdb stores just in-frame clones and leaves some out. This repertoire holds 40,000 to 50,000 clones, and none appear only once. This clone has more than one count but fewer than ten. Its antigen is not identified. The CDR3 goes on 3 residues after the read ends, and that part is filled in from the germline J gene. V usage is TRBV2 and J usage is TRBJ2-5, with 7 bases identical to TRBD1. The TCR originated in a person aged 18 to 70 in good health. Material for sequencing was peripheral blood mononuclear cells. CDR3 residues: CASSEALRTGIQETQYF. The part of the CDR3 DNA that was read is TGTGCCAGCAGTGAGGCTTTACGGACAGGCATCCAAGAGACC. The whole variable domain, filled in from reference TRBV2 and TRBJ2-5, reads EPEVTQTPSHQVTQMGQEVILRCVPISNHLYFYWYRQILGQKVEFLVSFYNNEISEKSEIFDDQFSVERPDGSNFTLKIRSTKLEDSAMYFCASSEALRTGIQETQYFGPGTRLLVL.